These T cell receptor beta chains were read from a single sample in a study of T cell responses to AZD1222 COVID-19 vaccine. TCRdb's copy holds only in-frame clones and misses some; the assay was immunoSEQ multiplex PCR. The table records around 80,000 clones, 90% of them present only once. Sequenced material: peripheral blood, taken on day 0 of AZD1222 vaccination. The source is an adult in good health. CDR3s include the opening cysteine and the closing phenylalanine or tryptophan. Fields, in order: CDR3 length, V gene, D gene, CDR3 protein. The D gene is left open where the match is weak.

cdr3_length: 15; v_call: TRBV5-1; d_call: -; cdr3_aa: CASSPTGAFENTIYF
cdr3_length: 16; v_call: TRBV24-1; d_call: -; cdr3_aa: CATSDLPGRNQETQYF
cdr3_length: 14; v_call: TRBV28; d_call: -; cdr3_aa: CASSLTNRQETQYF
cdr3_length: 14; v_call: TRBV11-3; d_call: TRBD1; cdr3_aa: CASSVRQGAGELFF
cdr3_length: 11; v_call: TRBV7-2; d_call: -; cdr3_aa: CASSLSYEQYF
cdr3_length: 17; v_call: TRBV13; d_call: TRBD2; cdr3_aa: CASSLLTSGVSYNEQFF
cdr3_length: 17; v_call: TRBV6-1; d_call: TRBD1; cdr3_aa: CASSEIRTGGGGNIQYF
cdr3_length: 13; v_call: TRBV6-1; d_call: -; cdr3_aa: CASRTGEDYGYTF
cdr3_length: 15; v_call: TRBV24-1; d_call: -; cdr3_aa: CATSDLTGNQETQYF
cdr3_length: 15; v_call: TRBV6-2/TRBV6-3; d_call: TRBD1; cdr3_aa: CASSYGRGRNQPQHF
cdr3_length: 16; v_call: TRBV5-8; d_call: TRBD2; cdr3_aa: CASSHKALAVYNEQFF
cdr3_length: 13; v_call: TRBV6-2/TRBV6-3; d_call: -; cdr3_aa: CASSRAKREEQFF
cdr3_length: 13; v_call: TRBV19; d_call: -; cdr3_aa: CASSARVGETQYF
cdr3_length: 14; v_call: TRBV9; d_call: -; cdr3_aa: CASGREGGLSPLHF
cdr3_length: 13; v_call: TRBV14; d_call: -; cdr3_aa: CASSRQVNTEAFF
cdr3_length: 12; v_call: TRBV7-9; d_call: -; cdr3_aa: CASSLSSTEAFF
cdr3_length: 14; v_call: TRBV3-1/TRBV3-2; d_call: -; cdr3_aa: CASSQDPVVGGYTF
cdr3_length: 14; v_call: TRBV3-1/TRBV3-2; d_call: -; cdr3_aa: CASSQDLGSYEQYF
cdr3_length: 16; v_call: TRBV19; d_call: TRBD2; cdr3_aa: CASSISLAGGYNEQFF
cdr3_length: 13; v_call: TRBV18; d_call: -; cdr3_aa: CASSPTPQGDQYF
cdr3_length: 14; v_call: TRBV29-1; d_call: TRBD2; cdr3_aa: CSAPRDREGNEQFF
cdr3_length: 16; v_call: TRBV15; d_call: TRBD2; cdr3_aa: CATSRLLAGAYNEQFF
cdr3_length: 15; v_call: TRBV4-3; d_call: -; cdr3_aa: CASSQEGYPDNEQFF
cdr3_length: 14; v_call: TRBV3-1/TRBV3-2; d_call: -; cdr3_aa: CASSQGTPPGELFF
cdr3_length: 14; v_call: TRBV6-5; d_call: -; cdr3_aa: CATGPTLGVLEQYF
cdr3_length: 16; v_call: TRBV5-6; d_call: TRBD2; cdr3_aa: CASSLAVSGGLDTQYF
cdr3_length: 14; v_call: TRBV7-2; d_call: -; cdr3_aa: CASSSGRAGYEQYF
cdr3_length: 12; v_call: TRBV28; d_call: -; cdr3_aa: CASSLTGEKLFF
cdr3_length: 17; v_call: TRBV11-2; d_call: TRBD1; cdr3_aa: CASSRLIGQGSGNTIYF
cdr3_length: 16; v_call: TRBV4-3; d_call: -; cdr3_aa: CASSQDRQASSYEQYF
cdr3_length: 13; v_call: TRBV30; d_call: TRBD2; cdr3_aa: CASTDGGGETQYF
cdr3_length: 15; v_call: TRBV9; d_call: TRBD2; cdr3_aa: CASSVRAGGPDTQYF
cdr3_length: 14; v_call: TRBV6-5; d_call: TRBD1; cdr3_aa: CASSFNRGPETQYF
cdr3_length: 13; v_call: TRBV19; d_call: TRBD1; cdr3_aa: CASSTGGTGELFF
cdr3_length: 14; v_call: TRBV19; d_call: -; cdr3_aa: CASSIDRGPYEQYF
cdr3_length: 13; v_call: TRBV28; d_call: -; cdr3_aa: CASSLREGSPLHF
cdr3_length: 15; v_call: TRBV6-1; d_call: TRBD1; cdr3_aa: CASSDGQGEYYEQYF
cdr3_length: 11; v_call: TRBV20-1; d_call: -; cdr3_aa: CSARGNTEAFF
cdr3_length: 15; v_call: TRBV7-6; d_call: -; cdr3_aa: CASTRLQGASYGYTF
cdr3_length: 13; v_call: TRBV9; d_call: TRBD1; cdr3_aa: CASSRITGVEAFF
cdr3_length: 12; v_call: TRBV10-3; d_call: -; cdr3_aa: CAISQGGDTQYF
cdr3_length: 14; v_call: TRBV7-9; d_call: -; cdr3_aa: CASTSTGEDTEAFF
cdr3_length: 15; v_call: TRBV19; d_call: -; cdr3_aa: CASSIVGGAGNTIYF
cdr3_length: 14; v_call: TRBV19; d_call: -; cdr3_aa: CASMGRGSAEKLFF
cdr3_length: 14; v_call: TRBV6-4; d_call: -; cdr3_aa: CASSPTGVRTEAFF
cdr3_length: 13; v_call: TRBV18; d_call: -; cdr3_aa: CASSPDSQETQYF
cdr3_length: 11; v_call: TRBV12-3/TRBV12-4; d_call: -; cdr3_aa: CASSSGSEQYF
cdr3_length: 14; v_call: TRBV5-4; d_call: TRBD1; cdr3_aa: CASSKGQGRDEQYF
cdr3_length: 14; v_call: TRBV28; d_call: TRBD1; cdr3_aa: CASSGPGQGAIDYF
cdr3_length: 14; v_call: TRBV28; d_call: TRBD1; cdr3_aa: CASSLQGANTEAFF
cdr3_length: 16; v_call: TRBV10-3; d_call: -; cdr3_aa: CAISESNRGGSFEQFF
cdr3_length: 16; v_call: TRBV28; d_call: -; cdr3_aa: CASSLWPDDSNQPQHF
cdr3_length: 15; v_call: TRBV5-1; d_call: -; cdr3_aa: CASSFGLQGTNEQFF
cdr3_length: 15; v_call: TRBV6-5; d_call: -; cdr3_aa: CASSYSGAGGETQYF
cdr3_length: 12; v_call: TRBV7-9; d_call: -; cdr3_aa: CASSLYSNIQYF